The 31 T cell receptor beta chains below all came from one sample that was sequenced in a study of CD8 T cells in ankylosing spondylitis. TCRdb analysed the 5' RACE reads with MiXCR anew, one entry per CDR3 protein. The sample yields over 150,000 distinct CDR3 sequences, roughly 18% seen once. Sequencing was performed on blood, either unsorted or a sorted T cell fraction (not recorded which). Receptors were obtained from a male donor under 30 with ankylosing spondylitis or in good health (not recorded which).

On this clonotype: With a much larger clone just one base away, this may be a read error. CDR3 protein: CAGSPGQGSTDTQYF. The CDR3, as DNA: TGTGCCGGCAGCCCAGGACAGGGATCCACAGATACGCAGTATTTT. J is TRBJ2-3 and V is TRBV7-7, with 8 bases lining up with TRBD1. Germline V gives CDR1 SSHAT, CDR2 FNYEAQ (reference sequence). This CDR3 has 15 amino acids.

This clonotype was observed many times. The chain employs TRBV20-1 and TRBJ2-1, with 8 bases lining up with TRBD2. The CDR3 runs to 15 residues. Germline loops: CDR1 DFQATT, CDR2 SNEGSKA (reference sequence). Trimming removed 2 bases from V and 6 bases from J; junction bases left unmatched: 9. CDR3 protein: CSARKPGGVPNEQFF. The CDR3 bases are TGCAGTGCTAGAAAGCCGGGAGGGGTCCCCAATGAGCAGTTCTTC.

This clonotype has a count of ten or more. The rearrangement joins TRBV20-1 to TRBJ2-1, with 9 bases identical to TRBD2. The trim removed 8 bases at V and 7 bases at J, leaving 9 bases unmatched. Germline V CDR1 and CDR2: DFQATT, SNEGSKA (reference sequence). This CDR3 is built from 13 residues. CDR3 amino acids: CSLSGRFLNEQFF. The CDR3 coding sequence is TGCAGTTTAAGCGGGAGGTTCTTAAATGAGCAGTTCTTC.

This clonotype has a count of ten or more. CDR3 amino acids: CSASSGNLNYGYTF. The CDR3 nucleotides are TGCAGTGCTAGTTCGGGAAACCTAAACTATGGCTACACCTTC. The chain links TRBV20-1 to TRBJ1-2; no definite D call. Germline-derived CDR1 and CDR2 are DFQATT and SNEGSKA (reference sequence). The CDR3 is 14 residues long. V was shortened by 3 bases and J by 2 bases, with 13 bases between the two germline ends.

This clonotype was counted many times. The rearrangement joins TRBV12-3 or TRBV12-4 to TRBJ1-1, with 7 nucleotides matching TRBD1. This CDR3 region has 14 residues. V shed 6 bases, J shed 5 bases, and the junction held 9 bases outside the gene matches. The CDR3 loop is CASRFDRDGTEAFF. CDR3 in DNA: TGTGCCAGCAGATTCGACAGGGACGGGACTGAAGCTTTCTTT.

This clonotype was detected many times. The chain combines TRBV6-2 or TRBV6-3 with TRBJ2-2; no clear D. V was shortened by 5 bases and J by 5 bases, with 12 bases between the two germline ends. CDR1 and CDR2 from the germline V gene are MNHEY and SVGEGT. This CDR3 spans 14 amino acids. The CDR3 loop reads CASSQLQPTGELFF. Here the CDR3 DNA reads TGTGCCAGCAGTCAATTACAGCCAACCGGGGAGCTGTTTTTT.

This clonotype came up a few times. The V call is TRBV4-2, the J call TRBJ2-1, with D unresolved. This CDR3 has 14 residues. With 0 bases removed from V and 9 bases from J, the gap between germline ends came to 12 bases. Germline V gene data show CDR1 as LGHNA and CDR2 as YNFKEQ. The CDR3 bases are TGTGCCAGCAGCCAAGATAAGTTAATTGGTGAGCAGTTCTTC. Translating gives CASSQDKLIGEQFF.

This clonotype was counted at least ten times. The CDR3 sequence is CSANGAVQYYGYTF. As DNA, the CDR3 is TGCAGTGCTAACGGGGCAGTTCAATATTATGGCTACACCTTC. The chain recombines TRBV20-1 with TRBJ1-2, with D possibly matching TRBD1 (5 bases). Germline CDR1 DFQATT, CDR2 SNEGSKA (reference sequence). The V and J ends lost 4 bases and 5 bases respectively, with 17 bases between them. The CDR3 runs to 14 residues.

This clonotype was found many times. This chain joins TRBV5-1 and TRBJ1-2; weak D call: TRBD1 (6 bases). This CDR3 is built from 14 residues. CDR1 and CDR2 (germline): SGHRS, YFSETQ. Trimming cost V 0 bases and J 8 bases, with 14 bases left between them. CDR3 residues: CASSLVTAGEGYTF. CDR3 DNA sequence: TGCGCCAGCAGCTTGGTCACAGCAGGGGAAGGCTACACCTTC.

Only a few counts were recorded for this clonotype. The rearrangement links TRBV3-1 to TRBJ2-5, with TRBD2 matching over 8 bases. The V gene's germline CDR1 is LGHDT and CDR2 YNNKEL (reference sequence). The V and J ends lost 3 bases and 1 base, in that order; junction bases with no gene match: 1. The CDR3 length is 14 residues. CDR3 sequence (DNA): TGTGCCAGCAGCCATACTAGCGGCCAAGAGACCCAGTACTTC. This encodes CASSHTSGQETQYF.

This clonotype was seen at least ten times. V and J are TRBV3-1 and TRBJ2-1; no firm D call. Trimming left V 3 bases short and J 1 base short, with 10 bases between. Germline V gene data show CDR1 as LGHDT and CDR2 as YNNKEL (reference sequence). The CDR3 totals 15 residues. The CDR3 reads CASSQASVSYNEQFF. The CDR3 DNA is TGTGCCAGCAGCCAGGCGTCTGTATCCTACAATGAGCAGTTCTTC.

There are many counts of this clonotype. V usage is TRBV7-9 and J usage is TRBJ1-1; 7 bases align to TRBD1. The V gene end was trimmed by 6 bases and the J gene end by 5 bases; junction bases not matched to a gene: 12. The CDR3 is 15 amino acids. Germline values: CDR1 SEHNR, CDR2 FQNEAQ (reference sequence). In DNA, the CDR3 is TGTGCCAGCAGGAGGATTCAGGGGGTGGGGACTGAAGCTTTCTTT. This codes for CASRRIQGVGTEAFF.

This clonotype was seen at least ten times. This chain uses TRBV3-1 with TRBJ2-1; tentatively, D is TRBD2 (6 bases). Per the germline V gene, CDR1 is LGHDT and CDR2 is YNNKEL (reference sequence). This CDR3 is 12 amino acids long. V gave up 0 bases and J gave up 12 bases, with 9 bases separating them. Written as DNA, the CDR3 is TGTGCCAGCAGCCAAGAAATGGGGGGGCAGTTCTTC. Translating gives CASSQEMGGQFF.

This clonotype was counted many times. CDR3 coding DNA: TGCGCCAGCAGCTCCCACGGACAGGCCTACAATGAGCAGTTCTTC. Translating it yields CASSSHGQAYNEQFF. J is TRBJ2-1 and V is TRBV5-1; 7 positions agree with TRBD1. This CDR3 spans 15 amino acids. V was pared by 3 bases and J by 2 bases, with 5 bases of the junction left unmatched. The germline V gene has CDR1 SGHRS and CDR2 YFSETQ.

This clonotype has a count of ten or more. The chain links TRBV7-9 to TRBJ2-1, with 7 bases that match TRBD2. V was clipped by 5 bases and J by 6 bases; unmatched bases: 13. Germline values: CDR1 SEHNR, CDR2 FQNEAQ (reference sequence). The CDR3 loop spans 16 amino acids. CDR3 amino acids: CASSKLGLREANEQFF. In DNA, the CDR3 is TGTGCCAGCAGCAAATTGGGGCTTCGGGAGGCCAATGAGCAGTTCTTC.

The CDR3 spells CASSPRGPGELFF. CDR3 DNA sequence: TGTGCCAGCAGCCCAAGGGGACCCGGGGAGCTGTTTTTT. The rearrangement joins TRBV11-3 to TRBJ2-2; the D gene could be TRBD1 or TRBD2 (5 bases each). The V end lost 5 bases, the J end lost 6 bases, and 10 bases lay between the germline ends. This CDR3 region has 13 residues. The germline V gene has CDR1 SGHNT and CDR2 YENEEA.

This clonotype was counted between two and nine times. The CDR3, as DNA: TGCAGTGCTAGACAACTTGGCAAGTACAATGAGCAGTTCTTC. It is translated as CSARQLGKYNEQFF. The chain employs TRBV20-1 and TRBJ2-1; no definite D call. Germline CDR1 is DFQATT and CDR2 is SNEGSKA (reference sequence). This CDR3 contains 14 residues. V lost 2 bases, J lost 4 bases, and 12 bases lay in between.

This clonotype was seen many times. This chain connects TRBV5-6 to TRBJ2-7, with D tentatively TRBD1 (6 bases). V was cut by 4 bases and J by 4 bases, with 15 bases left in between. Germline CDR1 and CDR2: SGHDT and YYEEEE. This CDR3 is built from 14 residues. This CDR3 is CASSKNGQLYEQYV. The CDR3 region has the DNA TGTGCCAGCAGCAAGAACGGACAGTTATACGAGCAGTACGTC.

This clonotype was counted ten times or more. This rearrangement joins TRBV12-3 or TRBV12-4 to TRBJ1-3; TRBD1 matches 8 bases. The junction had 9 bases not matched to a gene; V was cut back by 1 base and J by 4 bases. This CDR3 spans 17 amino acids. The CDR3 DNA follows: TGTGCCAGCAGTTTAGACCTCTCGGGACAGGCCGGAAACACCATATATTTT. It specifies CASSLDLSGQAGNTIYF.

V gene TRBV27 combines with J gene TRBJ2-1; maybe TRBD1 (5 bases). There are 15 residues in the CDR3. Germline V lookup: CDR1 MNHEY, CDR2 SMNVEV (reference sequence). V was shortened by 6 bases and J by 3 bases, with 15 bases between the two germline ends. CDR3 coding DNA: TGTGCCAGCAGAGAAAGGGTAGGGGACTACAATGAGCAGTTCTTC. Its translation: CASRERVGDYNEQFF.

This clonotype was seen at least ten times. This chain joins TRBV7-2 and TRBJ2-7; 7 bases are shared with TRBD2. This CDR3 contains 13 residues. CDR1 is SGHTA and CDR2 is FQGNSA in the germline V gene. V gave up 0 bases and J gave up 7 bases; unmatched junction bases: 3. CDR3 sequence reads: CASSLAPAGEQYF. In DNA, the CDR3 is TGTGCCAGCAGCTTAGCCCCAGCGGGGGAGCAGTACTTC.

This clonotype has a count of ten or more. The rearrangement links TRBV6-6 to TRBJ2-3, with D possibly matching TRBD1 (5 bases). Looked up from germline, CDR1 is MNHNY and CDR2 is SVGAGI (reference sequence). This CDR3 is 14 amino acids long. CDR3 residues: CALQGPINTDTQYF. CDR3 in DNA: TGTGCGCTCCAGGGTCCAATTAACACAGATACGCAGTATTTT.

The V call is TRBV4-2, the J call TRBJ2-6; no clear D gene. The CDR3 length is 15 residues. Germline CDR1 reads LGHNA; CDR2 reads YNFKEQ. The V end was cut by 0 bases, the J end by 0 bases, with 3 bases between. The CDR3 sequence is CASSQEVSGANVLTF. The CDR3 DNA reads TGTGCCAGCAGCCAAGAGGTCTCTGGGGCCAACGTCCTGACTTTC.

This clonotype was observed at least ten times. The J gene is TRBJ2-5, the V gene TRBV18; the D gene could be TRBD1 or TRBD2 (5 bases each). This CDR3 has 15 residues. Trimming took off 4 bases at V and 2 bases at J, with 14 bases between the two ends. Germline V gives CDR1 KGHSH, CDR2 LQKENI. DNA of the CDR3: TGTGCCAGCTCACGTCCGGGACGTACGCAAGAGACCCAGTACTTC. Its translation: CASSRPGRTQETQYF.

This clonotype was picked up many times. The chain links TRBV12-3 or TRBV12-4 to TRBJ2-5; D possibly corresponds to TRBD1 (6 bases). V lost 6 bases to trimming and J lost 1 base, with 12 bases between them. The CDR3 loop spans 14 amino acids. The CDR3 is CASSLTDSQETQYF. The CDR3 DNA reads as TGTGCCAGCAGCTTAACGGACAGCCAAGAGACCCAGTACTTC.

This clonotype was found many times. CDR3 nucleotide sequence: TGTGCCAGCAGTTCATTCAGCGGGAGCTCCTACAATGAGCAGTTCTTC. It is translated as CASSSFSGSSYNEQFF. The chain links TRBV28 to TRBJ2-1, with 8 bases matching TRBD2. The germline CDR1 and CDR2 sequences are MDHEN and SYDVKM. The CDR3 runs 16 residues. J was trimmed by 0 bases and V by 4 bases; bases with no gene match: 5.

This clonotype appeared many times. The CDR3 spells CATSRDLGQLEQYV. Written as DNA, the CDR3 is TGTGCCACCAGCAGAGATTTGGGTCAGCTCGAGCAGTACGTC. The rearrangement uses TRBV15 and TRBJ2-7, with no clear D. The germline V gene encodes CDR1 LNHNV and CDR2 YYDKDF (reference sequence). V was clipped by 0 bases and J by 6 bases, with 12 bases between them. The CDR3 runs to 14 residues.

This clonotype was recorded at least ten times. The V and J genes are TRBV12-3 or TRBV12-4 and TRBJ1-1; D is possibly TRBD1 (6 bases). Between the trimmed V and J ends, which lost 8 bases and 4 bases, there was a span of 29 bases. The CDR3 runs to 18 residues. The CDR3 loop is CASLMDRLTRRESTEAFF. The CDR3 coding sequence is TGTGCCAGCCTCATGGACAGACTTACTCGGCGGGAGAGCACTGAAGCTTTCTTT.

The CDR3 here is CSVVTPGVYEQYF. The CDR3 coding sequence is TGCAGCGTTGTGACTCCGGGGGTATACGAGCAGTACTTC. The chain combines TRBV29-1 with TRBJ2-7, with D maybe TRBD2 (6 bases). Trimming pared 4 bases from V and 4 bases from J, leaving 14 bases between. Germline CDR1 and CDR2: SQVTM and ANQGSEA. The CDR3 is made up of 13 amino acids.

This clonotype appeared many times. The CDR3 DNA sequence: TGTGCCAGACGACTAGCGGCCATCTACGAGCAGTACGTC. As protein: CARRLAAIYEQYV. The V gene is TRBV25-1, the J gene TRBJ2-7; the match to TRBD2 covers 9 bases. The germline V gene encodes CDR1 MGHDK and CDR2 SYGVNS. The V and J ends lost 9 bases and 3 bases, in that order; junction bases with no gene match: 6. The CDR3 sequence is 13 residues long.

This clonotype was detected ten times or more. The chain links TRBV27 to TRBJ2-1; D unclear. Trimming took 6 bases from V and 8 from J, leaving 20 bases between them. Germline lookup yields CDR1 MNHEY and CDR2 SMNVEV (reference sequence). The CDR3 runs to 15 residues. The CDR3 DNA is TGTGCCAGCAGGCCCGGTATAGGAGAAGGAGATGAGCAGTTCTTC. Its protein product is CASRPGIGEGDEQFF.